A selection of T cell receptor beta chains follows, all from one sample in a study of long-term antiretroviral therapy in people with HIV. The assay was immunoSEQ multiplex PCR, and TCRdb's table has in-frame clones only and misses some. The sample includes fewer than 35,000 clones, approximately 85% of them seen just once. This material consisted of unsorted PBMCs, taken about 3.5 years after starting antiretroviral therapy. The receptors were gathered from a man aged 18 to 29 with HIV. The CDR3 runs from the conserved cysteine through the conserved F or W. A D gene is named only where the DNA matches it firmly. The size of a clone is reported for some rows only, either as once, few or many, or as a class for expanded clones.

>-|TRBV6-5|TRBJ2-7|-
TGTGCCAGCAGTTACTCTCCCGGTATCCGCTACGAGCAGTACTTC
CASSYSPGIRYEQYF
>-|TRBV29-1|TRBJ1-4|-
TGCAGCGGCGCCAGCGGGACGGGTAATGAAAAACTGTTTTTT
CSGASGTGNEKLFF
>-|TRBV2|TRBJ1-1|-
TGTGCCAGCCTTGACAGGAGGCGAGTTGAAGCTTTCTTT
CASLDRRRVEAFF
>TRBD2|TRBV2|TRBJ2-7|once
TGTGCCAGCAGTGTGGGACTAGCGGGAGATCCCCCCTCCTACGAGCAGTACTTC
CASSVGLAGDPPSYEQYF
>-|TRBV12-5|TRBJ1-2|few
TGTGCTAGTGGTTTGATCCGGGTTGGCGGCTACACCTTC
CASGLIRVGGYTF
>TRBD2|TRBV27|TRBJ2-1|once
TGTGCCAGCAGTTTTGGACTAGCGGGGGGGCTCGATGAGCAGTTCTTC
CASSFGLAGGLDEQFF
>-|TRBV27|TRBJ1-4|-
TGTGCCAGCAGTTTAAATCGGAATCGTAATGAAAAACTGTTTTTT
CASSLNRNRNEKLFF
>-|TRBV11-2|TRBJ2-1|-
TGTGCCAGCAGCTTAGGTAGACAGAGCTCCTACAATGAGCAGTTCTTC
CASSLGRQSSYNEQFF
>TRBD2|TRBV10-3|TRBJ2-5|-
TGTGCCATCAGCCCACTAGCGGGAGAGGAGACCCAGTACTTC
CAISPLAGEETQYF
>-|TRBV5-8|TRBJ1-1|-
TGTGCCAGCACCCTGTGGGGCCGGAGGTCCACTGAAGCTTTCTTT
CASTLWGRRSTEAFF
>TRBD1|TRBV7-2|TRBJ2-3|-
TGTGCCAGCAGCTTACCTACAGGGGCCCTCACAGATACGCAGTATTTT
CASSLPTGALTDTQYF
>-|TRBV4-1|TRBJ1-1|-
TGCGCCAGCAGCCAAGCGGTAGGTACTCCTGAAGCTTTCTTT
CASSQAVGTPEAFF
>-|TRBV5-3|TRBJ2-7|-
TGTGCCAGAAGCTTTAACAGGCAGGGCCCCTACGAGCAGTACTTC
CARSFNRQGPYEQYF
>-|TRBV28|TRBJ2-7|-
TGTGCCAGCAGTTTATTTGGAGGGTTCGGCGAGCAGTACTTC
CASSLFGGFGEQYF
>TRBD1|TRBV5-6|TRBJ1-1|-
TGTGCCAGCAGCTTGACCGGGACAGGTAACACTGAAGCTTTCTTT
CASSLTGTGNTEAFF
>-|TRBV5-5|TRBJ2-1|few
TGTGCCAGCAGCCTGGGGACGGGGAGTGAGCAGTTCTTC
CASSLGTGSEQFF
>TRBD1|TRBV7-2|TRBJ1-2|-
TGTGCCAGCAGCTTGGGACAGTTCTATGGCTACACCTTC
CASSLGQFYGYTF
>-|TRBV4-2|TRBJ2-3|-
TGTGCCAGCAGCCAAGCCCTTGAGGGGTCCTGGTCAGATACGCAGTATTTT
CASSQALEGSWSDTQYF
>-|TRBV19|TRBJ2-7|-
TGTGCCAGTAGCATTGGACGGACCCTCTCCTACGAGCAGTACTTC
CASSIGRTLSYEQYF
>-|TRBV6-1|TRBJ2-7|-
TGTGCCAGCAGCGACGCCGGGACATACTACGAGCAGTACTTC
CASSDAGTYYEQYF
>-|TRBV28|TRBJ1-2|-
TGTGCCAGCAGTTTCAAGGGATATGGCTACACCTTC
CASSFKGYGYTF
>-|TRBV29-1|TRBJ2-7|-
TGCAGCGCCGAGGGGGAGGGCCCTCGGGACGAGCAGTACTTC
CSAEGEGPRDEQYF
>TRBD2|TRBV12-5|TRBJ2-3|-
TGTGCTAGTTTAGCAGCGGGGGGACTAAAGGGCACAGATACGCAGTATTTT
CASLAAGGLKGTDTQYF
>-|TRBV2|TRBJ1-1|-
TGTGCCAGCAGTCATTTGAACTCGAACACTGAAGCTTTCTTT
CASSHLNSNTEAFF
>-|TRBV7-9|TRBJ2-7|few
TGTGCCAGCAGCTTGACAGTCCCCGAGCAGTACTTC
CASSLTVPEQYF
>TRBD1|TRBV5-6|TRBJ1-1|-
TGTGCCAGCAGCTTGGGCGACAGGGATGAAGCTTTCTTT
CASSLGDRDEAFF
>-|TRBV29-1|TRBJ1-2|-
TGCAGCGTTGAAGCTCCAGGAAATAACTATGGCTACACCTTC
CSVEAPGNNYGYTF
>-|TRBV27|TRBJ2-7|-
TGTGCCAGCAGCCGGGGGCCGAGATACGAGCAGTACTTC
CASSRGPRYEQYF